Listed below are T cell receptor beta chains from one sample, sequenced in a study of cytomegalovirus exposure and HLA in healthy donors. The method was immunoSEQ multiplex PCR; TCRdb's version includes in-frame clones alone and lacks a portion of them. The table lists fewer than 200,000 clones, nearly 80% of them singletons. The specimen sequenced was PBMCs. These receptors came from a young man in good health and CMV-seropositive. The CDR3 runs from the conserved cysteine through the conserved F or W. A D gene is named only where the DNA matches it firmly. Where a row states a size, it is once, few, many or the class of an expanded clone; other rows omit it.

abundance: -; d_gene: -; v_gene: TRBV5-1; j_gene: TRBJ2-7; CDR3aa: CASSSRVGGLSDEQYF; CDR3nt: TGCGCCAGCAGCTCACGCGTTGGTGGGCTCTCGGACGAGCAGTACTTC
abundance: few; d_gene: -; v_gene: TRBV4-2; j_gene: TRBJ2-1; CDR3aa: CASSQEWRGGDRQFF; CDR3nt: TGTGCCAGCAGCCAAGAGTGGAGGGGCGGGGATCGGCAGTTCTTC
abundance: few; d_gene: -; v_gene: TRBV2; j_gene: TRBJ1-6; CDR3aa: CASTFQEGSDSPLHF; CDR3nt: TGTGCCAGCACCTTCCAGGAGGGTTCGGATTCACCCCTCCACTTT
abundance: few; d_gene: TRBD1; v_gene: TRBV10-3; j_gene: TRBJ1-1; CDR3aa: CAISPGQTNTEAFF; CDR3nt: TGTGCCATCAGTCCGGGACAGACGAACACTGAAGCTTTCTTT
abundance: -; d_gene: -; v_gene: TRBV19; j_gene: TRBJ1-5; CDR3aa: CASSPQGTNQPQHF; CDR3nt: TGTGCCAGTAGTCCCCAGGGCACTAATCAGCCCCAGCATTTT
abundance: -; d_gene: TRBD1; v_gene: TRBV19; j_gene: TRBJ2-7; CDR3aa: CASSVGGQGVYEQYF; CDR3nt: TGTGCCAGTAGTGTTGGGGGACAGGGAGTGTACGAGCAGTACTTC
abundance: -; d_gene: TRBD1; v_gene: TRBV7-9; j_gene: TRBJ1-2; CDR3aa: CASSLGEGARDGYTF; CDR3nt: TGTGCCAGCAGCTTAGGAGAGGGGGCGCGAGATGGCTACACCTTC
abundance: few; d_gene: TRBD1; v_gene: TRBV5-6; j_gene: TRBJ1-4; CDR3aa: CASSLKTGGNEKLFF; CDR3nt: TGTGCCAGCAGCTTGAAAACAGGGGGCAATGAAAAACTGTTTTTT
abundance: -; d_gene: TRBD1; v_gene: TRBV10-3; j_gene: TRBJ1-6; CDR3aa: CAAGQGAGYNSPLHF; CDR3nt: TGTGCCGCCGGACAGGGGGCGGGTTATAATTCACCCCTCCACTTT
abundance: -; d_gene: TRBD2; v_gene: TRBV2; j_gene: TRBJ2-2; CDR3aa: CASRTGTSGITGELFF; CDR3nt: TGTGCCAGCAGGACCGGGACTAGCGGGATCACCGGGGAGCTGTTTTTT
abundance: -; d_gene: -; v_gene: TRBV9; j_gene: TRBJ2-3; CDR3aa: CASSVGFDNDDTQYF; CDR3nt: TGTGCCAGCAGCGTAGGATTCGACAATGATGATACGCAGTATTTT
abundance: -; d_gene: -; v_gene: TRBV4-1; j_gene: TRBJ1-1; CDR3aa: CASSLRGGNTEAFF; CDR3nt: TGCGCCAGCAGCCTACGAGGGGGGAACACTGAAGCTTTCTTT
abundance: few; d_gene: -; v_gene: TRBV5-4; j_gene: TRBJ2-1; CDR3aa: CASSLGGLGNEQFF; CDR3nt: TGTGCCAGCAGCTTGGGGGGGCTAGGCAATGAGCAGTTCTTC
abundance: -; d_gene: TRBD2; v_gene: TRBV11-2; j_gene: TRBJ2-1; CDR3aa: CASSLELAENEQFF; CDR3nt: TGTGCCAGCAGCTTAGAACTAGCGGAGAATGAGCAGTTCTTC
abundance: -; d_gene: TRBD2; v_gene: TRBV4-3; j_gene: TRBJ2-1; CDR3aa: CASSQDSSGTYSYNEQFF; CDR3nt: TGCGCCAGCAGCCAAGATTCTAGCGGGACTTACTCCTACAATGAGCAGTTCTTC
abundance: -; d_gene: -; v_gene: TRBV5-1; j_gene: TRBJ2-2; CDR3aa: CASSTGQNTGELFF; CDR3nt: TGCGCCAGCAGCACCGGACAGAACACCGGGGAGCTGTTTTTT
abundance: -; d_gene: -; v_gene: TRBV6-5; j_gene: TRBJ2-7; CDR3aa: CASSGTMPYEQYF; CDR3nt: TGTGCCAGCAGCGGGACAATGCCCTACGAGCAGTACTTC
abundance: -; d_gene: TRBD1; v_gene: TRBV6-1; j_gene: TRBJ1-4; CDR3aa: CASSEVGGTGYEKLFF; CDR3nt: TGTGCCAGCAGTGAAGTGGGGGGGACAGGGTACGAAAAACTGTTTTTT
abundance: -; d_gene: -; v_gene: TRBV20-1; j_gene: TRBJ2-7; CDR3aa: CSARVGYEQYF; CDR3nt: TGCAGTGCTAGAGTCGGCTACGAGCAGTACTTC
abundance: once; d_gene: -; v_gene: TRBV4-3; j_gene: TRBJ2-7; CDR3aa: CASSQDPRMGQYF; CDR3nt: TGCGCCAGCAGCCAAGACCCGAGGATGGGGCAGTACTTC
abundance: once; d_gene: -; v_gene: TRBV18; j_gene: TRBJ1-4; CDR3aa: CASSPRGPNEKLFF; CDR3nt: TGTGCCAGCTCACCACGGGGCCCCAATGAAAAACTGTTTTTT
abundance: once; d_gene: TRBD2; v_gene: TRBV9; j_gene: TRBJ2-2; CDR3aa: CASTGGTSPAGELFF; CDR3nt: TGTGCCAGCACCGGAGGGACTAGCCCCGCCGGGGAGCTGTTTTTT
abundance: -; d_gene: TRBD1; v_gene: TRBV18; j_gene: TRBJ1-2; CDR3aa: CASSPGTGSNYGYTF; CDR3nt: TGTGCCAGCTCACCTGGGACAGGGTCTAACTATGGCTACACCTTC
abundance: -; d_gene: TRBD1; v_gene: TRBV18; j_gene: TRBJ1-1; CDR3aa: CASSPQRQGLIFTEAFF; CDR3nt: TGTGCCAGCTCACCCCAAAGACAGGGGCTAATCTTCACTGAAGCTTTCTTT
abundance: -; d_gene: -; v_gene: TRBV5-1; j_gene: TRBJ1-1; CDR3aa: CASSYTVNTEAFF; CDR3nt: TGCGCCAGCAGCTACACAGTGAACACTGAAGCTTTCTTT
abundance: -; d_gene: -; v_gene: TRBV19; j_gene: TRBJ2-7; CDR3aa: CASSLVTGSYEQYF; CDR3nt: TGTGCCAGTAGCCTAGTGACAGGATCCTACGAGCAGTACTTC
abundance: -; d_gene: TRBD1; v_gene: TRBV13; j_gene: TRBJ2-1; CDR3aa: CASSPRAPGQGTYNEQFF; CDR3nt: TGTGCCAGCAGCCCTAGAGCACCGGGACAGGGGACCTATAATGAGCAGTTCTTC
abundance: -; d_gene: TRBD2; v_gene: TRBV4-1; j_gene: TRBJ2-7; CDR3aa: CASSQVRLAGVGRSYEQYF; CDR3nt: TGCGCCAGCAGCCAAGTGCGACTAGCGGGGGTCGGGAGGTCCTACGAGCAGTACTTC
abundance: -; d_gene: -; v_gene: TRBV2; j_gene: TRBJ1-2; CDR3aa: CASGAQGSYGYTF; CDR3nt: TGTGCCAGCGGTGCCCAAGGGAGCTATGGCTACACCTTC
abundance: -; d_gene: TRBD1; v_gene: TRBV5-1; j_gene: TRBJ2-7; CDR3aa: CASSLDRGPYEQYF; CDR3nt: TGCGCCAGCAGCTTGGACAGGGGACCCTACGAGCAGTACTTC
abundance: -; d_gene: TRBD2; v_gene: TRBV9; j_gene: TRBJ2-5; CDR3aa: CASSVGLAYEETQYF; CDR3nt: TGTGCCAGCAGCGTGGGACTAGCGTATGAAGAGACCCAGTACTTC
abundance: few; d_gene: -; v_gene: TRBV29-1; j_gene: TRBJ1-5; CDR3aa: CSVRDNYNQPQHF; CDR3nt: TGCAGCGTTAGGGACAACTACAATCAGCCCCAGCATTTT
abundance: -; d_gene: TRBD1; v_gene: TRBV7-9; j_gene: TRBJ2-7; CDR3aa: CASSFPGQSYEQYF; CDR3nt: TGTGCCAGCAGCTTTCCGGGACAGAGCTACGAGCAGTACTTC
abundance: -; d_gene: TRBD1; v_gene: TRBV2; j_gene: TRBJ2-6; CDR3aa: CASSEAHRGRWSGANVLTF; CDR3nt: TGTGCCAGCAGTGAAGCGCACAGGGGGCGCTGGTCTGGGGCCAACGTCCTGACTTTC
abundance: -; d_gene: -; v_gene: TRBV2; j_gene: TRBJ1-2; CDR3aa: CASSDDNRYGYTF; CDR3nt: TGTGCCAGCAGCGATGACAACCGCTATGGCTACACCTTC
abundance: -; d_gene: TRBD1; v_gene: TRBV18; j_gene: TRBJ2-7; CDR3aa: CASSPLPIGTAPGEQYF; CDR3nt: TGTGCCAGCTCACCACTTCCGATTGGGACAGCGCCTGGCGAGCAGTACTTC
abundance: -; d_gene: TRBD2; v_gene: TRBV7-3; j_gene: TRBJ2-7; CDR3aa: CASSLMGTSAEQYF; CDR3nt: TGTGCCAGCAGCTTAATGGGGACTAGCGCCGAGCAGTACTTC
abundance: few; d_gene: -; v_gene: TRBV5-4; j_gene: TRBJ1-5; CDR3aa: CASSIVREAQHF; CDR3nt: TGTGCCAGCAGCATTGTCCGGGAGGCCCAGCATTTT
abundance: -; d_gene: -; v_gene: TRBV19; j_gene: TRBJ2-2; CDR3aa: CASSIYGDTGELFF; CDR3nt: TGTGCCAGTAGTATATACGGGGACACCGGGGAGCTGTTTTTT
abundance: -; d_gene: -; v_gene: TRBV6-6; j_gene: TRBJ1-2; CDR3aa: CASSDYSVVYGYTF; CDR3nt: TGTGCCAGCAGTGACTATTCCGTCGTTTATGGCTACACCTTC
abundance: few; d_gene: -; v_gene: TRBV13; j_gene: TRBJ2-1; CDR3aa: CASSSPGVEFF; CDR3nt: TGTGCCAGCAGCTCACCAGGGGTGGAGTTCTTC
abundance: -; d_gene: -; v_gene: TRBV14; j_gene: TRBJ1-6; CDR3aa: CASSQEAGALGTLHF; CDR3nt: TGTGCCAGCAGCCAAGAAGCAGGGGCCCTTGGTACCCTCCACTTT
abundance: -; d_gene: TRBD1; v_gene: TRBV25-1; j_gene: TRBJ1-2; CDR3aa: CASTPGTVYGYTF; CDR3nt: TGTGCCAGCACCCCTGGGACAGTCTATGGCTACACCTTC
abundance: -; d_gene: -; v_gene: TRBV5-1; j_gene: TRBJ2-5; CDR3aa: CASSSGQIQETQYF; CDR3nt: TGCGCCAGCAGTTCCGGACAAATACAAGAGACCCAGTACTTC
abundance: -; d_gene: TRBD2; v_gene: TRBV19; j_gene: TRBJ2-3; CDR3aa: CASSITSERTDTQYF; CDR3nt: TGTGCCAGTAGTATTACTAGCGAACGCACAGATACGCAGTATTTT